A selection of T cell receptor beta chains follows, all from one sample in a study of cytomegalovirus exposure and HLA in healthy donors. Libraries were prepared by immunoSEQ multiplex PCR; TCRdb keeps only in-frame clonotypes and omits some of them. The sample consists of about 280,000 clones, more than 75% of them appearing once. The sample consisted of PBMCs. The receptors were sampled from a woman younger than 30 in good health and CMV-seronegative. The CDR3 runs from the conserved cysteine through the conserved F or W. D genes are given only for firm matches. The size field is filled for only some rows; it gives once, few, many or a size class.

>.|TRBV28|.|TRBJ2-7
TGTGCCAGCAGTGTTCGTTACGAGCAGTACTTC
CASSVRYEQYF
>TRBD2|TRBV9|.|TRBJ2-1
TGTGCCAGCAGCACTCCCACCCGGGCGACTAGCGCACGGGATGAGCAGTTCTTC
CASSTPTRATSARDEQFF
>TRBD1|TRBV28|.|TRBJ2-7
TGTGCCAGCTTGGGACAGGGTCTCAACGAGCAGTACTTC
CASLGQGLNEQYF
>TRBD2|TRBV4-1|.|TRBJ2-5
TGCGCCAGCAGCCAAGTTCCTAGCGGGAGCCCTAACCAGTACTTC
CASSQVPSGSPNQYF
>.|TRBV5-1|.|TRBJ2-1
TGCGCCAGCAGCTTGAGAAACACACCTTACAATGAGCAGTTCTTC
CASSLRNTPYNEQFF
>TRBD1|TRBV5-6|.|TRBJ2-7
TGTGCCAGCAGCCCGCCGACAGGGCCCACCTACGAGCAGTACTTC
CASSPPTGPTYEQYF
>.|TRBV11-1|.|TRBJ2-7
TGTGCCAGCAGCCATGGGGGCACCTACGAGCAGTACTTC
CASSHGGTYEQYF
>.|TRBV5-1|.|TRBJ1-1
TGCGCCAGCAGCTCGCAGGTAGTGAACACTGAAGCTTTCTTT
CASSSQVVNTEAFF
>TRBD2|TRBV2|.|TRBJ2-3
TGTGCCAGCCGAATAGCGGGCGGCACAGATACGCAGTATTTT
CASRIAGGTDTQYF
>TRBD2|TRBV2|.|TRBJ2-1
TGTGCCAGCAGTCGACGGACTAGCGGGACAAACAATGAGCAGTTCTTC
CASSRRTSGTNNEQFF
>TRBD1|TRBV27|.|TRBJ1-6
TGTGCCAGCAGTTTAAACAGGGGGTCCTCACCCCTCCACTTT
CASSLNRGSSPLHF
>.|TRBV18|.|TRBJ2-7
TGTGCCAGCTCACTCACCCGCCGGGGCAGGGGGGACGAGCAGTACTTC
CASSLTRRGRGDEQYF
>TRBD2|TRBV28|.|TRBJ2-7
TGTGCCAGCAGTATTTTAGCGGGAAGAGCCTACGAGCAGTACTTC
CASSILAGRAYEQYF
>.|TRBV28|.|TRBJ1-5
TGTGCCAGCAGTTTCGGTGAGGGAAGGCTACAGCCCCAGCATTTT
CASSFGEGRLQPQHF
>.|TRBV29-1|.|TRBJ2-4
TGCAGCGCTGCAGGGGTAGCCAAAAACATTCAGTACTTC
CSAAGVAKNIQYF
>TRBD1|TRBV27|.|TRBJ1-2
TGTGCCAGCAGTTCCCCGGGACAGGGTTATGGCTACACCTTC
CASSSPGQGYGYTF
>.|TRBV11-2|.|TRBJ2-6
TGTGCCAGCAGCTTCCGAGATGCTGCCTCTGGGGCCAACGTCCTGACTTTC
CASSFRDAASGANVLTF
>TRBD1|TRBV28|.|TRBJ1-6
TGTGCCAGCAGTTTTTCAGGGACAGGCTATTCACCCCTCCACTTT
CASSFSGTGYSPLHF
>.|TRBV19|.|TRBJ2-1
TGTGCCAGTAGTATCTACAGCTCCTACAATGAGCAGTTCTTC
CASSIYSSYNEQFF
>.|TRBV28|.|TRBJ1-3
TGTGCCACCAGAGACCGGAGCTCTGGAAACACCATATATTTT
CATRDRSSGNTIYF
>TRBD2|TRBV4-2|.|TRBJ2-7
TGTGCCAGCAGCCAAGATCTGCCGGGACTAGCGGGAGTTGTCTACGAGCAGTACTTC
CASSQDLPGLAGVVYEQYF
>.|TRBV6-1|.|TRBJ2-1
TGTGCCAGCAGTGGCAACCCGGGGACCTACAATGAGCAGTTCTTC
CASSGNPGTYNEQFF
>.|TRBV28|few|TRBJ1-2
TGTGCCAGCAGTTTAGGGCCGGGGGTTGGCTATGGCTACACCTTC
CASSLGPGVGYGYTF
>TRBD2|TRBV29-1|.|TRBJ2-1
TGCAGCTCCCTAGCGGGAGGGCGGGTGCAGTTCTTC
CSSLAGGRVQFF
>.|TRBV2|.|TRBJ2-2
TGTGCCAGCAGTGTTTCGTCCTTTATTACCGGGGAGCTGTTTTTT
CASSVSSFITGELFF
>.|TRBV5-6|few|TRBJ1-5
TGTGCCAGCAGCTTGGGACAAGCCAATCAGCCCCAGCATTTT
CASSLGQANQPQHF
>.|TRBV28|once|TRBJ1-3
TGTGCCAGCAGTCTCGCTGGCCGAAACACCATATATTTT
CASSLAGRNTIYF
>TRBD2|TRBV4-1|.|TRBJ2-1
TGCGCCAGCAGCCAAGTTGACCTAGCGGGAATAGGGAATGAGCAGTTCTTC
CASSQVDLAGIGNEQFF
>.|TRBV6-5|.|TRBJ2-7
TGTGCCAGCAGTCCTAGTTTCCACGAGCAGTACTTC
CASSPSFHEQYF
>TRBD2|TRBV11-3|.|TRBJ2-3
TGTGCCAGCAGCCCCCCGTACGGTAGCGGGAGTATCACAGATACGCAGTATTTT
CASSPPYGSGSITDTQYF
>.|TRBV11-2|.|TRBJ2-4
TGTGCCAGCAGCTCGGTTATAGCCAAAAACATTCAGTACTTC
CASSSVIAKNIQYF
>.|TRBV14|.|TRBJ2-7
TGTGCCAGCAGCCAAGGCGGGCTTTCCTACGAGCAGTACTTC
CASSQGGLSYEQYF
>TRBD1|TRBV10-2|.|TRBJ1-2
TGCGCCAGCAGTGAGTCCCCGACAGGGAACTGGGGCTACACCTTC
CASSESPTGNWGYTF
>TRBD2|TRBV5-1|.|TRBJ2-7
TGCGCCAGCAGCTTGTTTAGGCGGGAGGGCCACGTGGACGAGCAGTACTTC
CASSLFRREGHVDEQYF
>.|TRBV6-6|.|TRBJ2-3
TGTGCCAGCAGTTACTCGGGGCGGGACCCCGGGAGTTTT
CASSYSGRDPGSF